The 25 T cell receptor beta chains below all came from one sample that was sequenced in a study of shared clonotypes between healthy human individuals (dated by TCRdb to about 2020). Libraries were built with the immunoSEQ multiplex PCR assay. TCRdb carries this immuneACCESS record with in-frame sequences only. Its versions omit some clonotypes, under half of them owing to an unresolved V gene in the studies checked, with the rest unexplained. This sample gives under 2,500,000 clones in total; almost 96% of them show up just once. Roughly 0.13% of the sample belongs to the ten largest clones. The specimen was naive CD4+ T cells sorted from blood. Taken with the paper, the label for cell subset or site translates to: CD45RA+ positively selected. These receptors were taken from a man between 18 and 29 years old in good health.

Of note for this clone: The sample has other DNA sequences that encode this CDR3 too. The DNA for the CDR3 is TGTGCCAGCAGCCTTACTGGTGGAAACACCATATATTTT. It is translated as CASSLTGGNTIYF. The genes are TRBV6-6 and TRBJ1-3; no clear D gene. The CDR3 extends over 13 amino acids. Germline values: CDR1 MNHNY, CDR2 SVGAGI (reference sequence). Trimming removed 6 bases from V and 3 bases from J, with 9 bases in between.

The J gene is TRBJ1-4, the V gene TRBV30; D not certain. The V end was cut by 4 bases, the J end by 8 bases, with 14 bases between. CDR1 GTSNPN and CDR2 SVGIG come from the germline V gene (reference sequence). The CDR3 runs to 13 residues. The chain's CDR3 is CAWTGSGVEKLFF. The CDR3 coding sequence is TGTGCCTGGACTGGGAGCGGAGTCGAAAAACTGTTTTTT.

This chain connects TRBV19 to TRBJ2-7; D perhaps matches TRBD1 (5 bases). The CDR3 length is 14 residues. V dropped 4 bases and J dropped 0 bases, with 10 bases sitting between them. Germline lookup yields CDR1 LNHDA and CDR2 SQIVND (reference sequence). This CDR3 reads CASSTTVASYEQYF. The CDR3 region has the DNA TGTGCCAGTAGTACGACAGTGGCCTCCTACGAGCAGTACTTC.

V is TRBV27 and J is TRBJ2-7; D call uncertain. The CDR3 has 14 amino acids. V dropped 6 bases and J dropped 0 bases, with 12 bases sitting between them. Germline loops: CDR1 MNHEY, CDR2 SMNVEV (reference sequence). In nucleotides, the CDR3 is TGTGCCAGCAGCCTGACACATACCTCCTACGAGCAGTACTTC. This gives the protein CASSLTHTSYEQYF.

As regards this clone: Other DNA sequences in this sample translate to the same CDR3. This chain uses TRBV11-2 with TRBJ1-5; no clear D gene. CDR1 is SGHAT, CDR2 FQNNGV, per germline. The ends were cut back, 0 bases at V and 7 bases at J, with 7 bases in the middle. CDR3 length: 13 residues. CDR3 protein: CASSLDRVQPQHF. In DNA, the CDR3 is TGTGCCAGCAGCTTAGATCGGGTGCAGCCCCAGCATTTT.

About this clone: Other DNA sequences in this specimen translate into the identical CDR3. V usage is TRBV5-1 and J usage is TRBJ2-5, with D perhaps matching TRBD1 (6 bases). The CDR3 consists of 13 residues. Trimming removed 3 bases at V and 3 bases at J, with 9 bases between. Germline-derived CDR1 and CDR2 are SGHRS and YFSETQ. The CDR3 protein is CASSSRQEETQYF. Written as DNA, the CDR3 is TGCGCCAGCAGCTCCCGACAGGAAGAGACCCAGTACTTC. The entire variable domain, with the rest obtained from reference TRBV5-1 and TRBJ2-5, is as follows: KAGVTQTPRYLIKTRGQQVTLSCSPISGHRSVSWYQQTPGQGLQFLFEYFSETQRNKGNFPGRFSGRQFSNSRSEMNVSTLELGDSALYLCASSSRQEETQYFGPGTRLLVL.

This chain joins TRBV5-1 and TRBJ2-2, with D uncertain. This CDR3 has 14 amino acids. Trimming stripped 4 bases from V and 0 bases from J, with 7 bases between. Germline CDR1 reads SGHRS; CDR2 reads YFSETQ. Here the CDR3 reads CASSASTNTGELFF. In DNA form, the CDR3 reads TGCGCCAGCAGCGCAAGTACGAACACCGGGGAGCTGTTTTTT. Supplemented by reference TRBV5-1 and TRBJ2-2, the full variable domain reads KAGVTQTPRYLIKTRGQQVTLSCSPISGHRSVSWYQQTPGQGLQFLFEYFSETQRNKGNFPGRFSGRQFSNSRSEMNVSTLELGDSALYLCASSASTNTGELFFGEGSRLTVL.

This chain connects TRBV30 to TRBJ2-1; 9 positions agree with TRBD2. The CDR3 covers 11 residues. Trimming took 2 bases from V and 12 from J; bases not matched to a gene: 2. Germline V CDR1 and CDR2: GTSNPN, SVGIG (reference sequence). The DNA of the CDR3 is TGTGCCTGGAGTAGTAGCGGGGGGCAGTTCTTC. This sequence encodes CAWSSSGGQFF. The whole variable domain, remainder taken from reference TRBV30 and TRBJ2-1, is SQTIHQWPATLVQPVGSPLSLECTVEGTSNPNLYWYRQAAGRGLQLLFYSVGIGQISSEVPQNLSASRPQDRQFILSSKKLLLSDSGFYLCAWSSSGGQFFGPGTRLTVL.

The chain employs TRBV18 and TRBJ2-4; D gene uncertain. The CDR3 is 16 residues long. Germline V gene lookup returns CDR1 KGHSH and CDR2 LQKENI. The V end lost 2 bases, the J end lost 0 bases, and 11 bases lay between the germline ends. CDR3 loop: CASSPSGSLAKNIQYF. The CDR3 nucleotides read TGTGCCAGCTCACCAAGTGGCAGCCTAGCCAAAAACATTCAGTACTTC.

V gene TRBV25-1 combines with J gene TRBJ1-4; D unclear. This CDR3 has 14 amino acids. Germline-derived CDR1 and CDR2 are MGHDK and SYGVNS. The germline V and J ends were trimmed by 2 bases and 8 bases, with 12 bases remaining between them. CDR3 amino acids: CASSEMTIREKLFF. The DNA for the CDR3 is TGTGCCAGCAGTGAAATGACTATTAGGGAAAAACTGTTTTTT. Full variable domain (remainder filled in from reference TRBV25-1 and TRBJ1-4): EADIYQTPRYLVIGTGKKITLECSQTMGHDKMYWYQQDPGMELHLIHYSYGVNSTEKGDLSSESTVSRIRTEHFPLTLESARPSHTSQYLCASSEMTIREKLFFGSGTQLSVL.

This clone was counted once. The chain uses TRBV6-5 and TRBJ2-1; D perhaps matches TRBD2 (6 bases). The ends were cut back, 6 bases at V and 6 bases at J, with 15 bases in the middle. The CDR3 covers 14 residues. Germline CDR1 is MNHEY and CDR2 is SVGAGI. The CDR3 loop reads CASRPIGTGNEQFF. For the CDR3, the DNA is TGTGCCAGCAGACCAATAGGGACTGGCAATGAGCAGTTCTTC.

The genes are TRBV28 and TRBJ1-2; D not resolved. Germline V gene data show CDR1 as MDHEN and CDR2 as SYDVKM. CDR3 length: 14 residues. The V end was cut by 5 bases, the J end by 4 bases, with 14 bases between. CDR3 protein: CASSQESPSYGYTF. The CDR3, as DNA: TGTGCCAGCAGTCAGGAGTCACCTAGCTATGGCTACACCTTC.

The chain combines TRBV6-1 with TRBJ2-1; D is unresolved. Germline assignment: CDR1 MNHNS and CDR2 SASEGT. The CDR3 covers 12 residues. V lost 2 bases and J 9 bases, leaving 8 bases between the germline ends. CDR3 sequence: CASSEWPGEQFF. The CDR3 nucleotides read TGTGCCAGCAGTGAATGGCCTGGTGAGCAGTTCTTC.

The chain joins TRBV5-1 to TRBJ2-2, with 10 bases aligning to TRBD1. The V and J ends lost 1 base and 8 bases, in that order; junction bases with no gene match: 11. Per germline, CDR1 SGHRS and CDR2 YFSETQ. The length of the CDR3 is 17 residues. The CDR3 region has the DNA TGCGCCAGCAGCTTGACCCCCAGGACAGGGGGTGGGGGGGAGCTGTTTTTT. Its translation: CASSLTPRTGGGGELFF.

The rearrangement uses TRBV2 and TRBJ1-1, with 10 positions matching TRBD1. The CDR3 is 15 amino acids. J gave up 6 bases and V 5 bases, and 9 bases lay outside the gene matches. The V gene's germline CDR1 is SNHLY and CDR2 FYNNEI. The CDR3 sequence: CASSLRDRGKSEAFF. The DNA for the CDR3 is TGTGCCAGCAGTCTCCGGGACAGGGGAAAGTCTGAAGCTTTCTTT.

This sequence joins TRBV2 and TRBJ2-2; 10 bases align to TRBD1. The CDR3 covers 14 residues. V lost 9 bases and J lost 1; bases outside the gene matches: 2. In germline, CDR1 is SNHLY, CDR2 FYNNEI. The CDR3 DNA reads TGTGCCAGTGACAGGGGGCTGAACACCGGGGAGCTGTTTTTT. As protein: CASDRGLNTGELFF.

V gene TRBV5-4 combines with J gene TRBJ2-5, with unresolved D. Trimming cost V 1 base and J 5 bases, with 6 bases left between them. The CDR3 extends over 12 amino acids. Per the germline V gene, CDR1 is SGHNT and CDR2 is YYREEE (reference sequence). The CDR3 here is CASSLLSETQYF. The DNA of the CDR3 is TGTGCCAGCAGCTTGTTGTCGGAGACCCAGTACTTC.

This clone was counted once. The chain is built from TRBV9 and TRBJ2-3, with TRBD2 matching 12 bases. Unmatched junction bases numbered 7, after V lost 2 bases and J lost 6 bases. The CDR3 consists of 16 residues. Germline CDR1 is SGDLS and CDR2 is YYNGEE. The CDR3 protein is CASSVTSGSILDTQYF. CDR3 nucleotides: TGTGCCAGCAGCGTGACTAGCGGGAGTATATTGGATACGCAGTATTTT.

The rearrangement joins TRBV27 to TRBJ2-2, with 9 nucleotides matching TRBD1. V trimming: 5 bases; J trimming: 5 bases; junction bases outside the gene matches: 3. The CDR3 is made up of 14 amino acids. Germline V gene lookup returns CDR1 MNHEY and CDR2 SMNVEV (reference sequence). This CDR3 is CASSIDRGTGELFF. The CDR3 DNA reads TGTGCCAGCAGTATCGACAGGGGGACCGGGGAGCTGTTTTTT.

The chain uses TRBV12-5 and TRBJ1-5; 9 nucleotides match TRBD1. The V gene end was trimmed by 0 bases and the J gene end by 4 bases; junction bases not matched to a gene: 7. The CDR3 loop spans 17 amino acids. Per the germline V gene, CDR1 is LGHNT and CDR2 is FRNRAP. CDR3 region: CASGLVRLGTGNQPQHF. The DNA for the CDR3 is TGTGCTAGTGGTTTGGTACGCTTGGGGACAGGGAATCAGCCCCAGCATTTT.

This clone was seen only once. At the DNA level, this CDR3 is encoded by other sequences in the same sample as well. In DNA form, the CDR3 reads TGCGCCAGCAGCTTGGTAGCGGGCTCTGGAAACACCATATATTTT. It translates to CASSLVAGSGNTIYF. This chain joins TRBV5-1 and TRBJ1-3; no firm D call. V was cut by 0 bases and J by 0 bases, with 7 bases left in between. The CDR3 consists of 15 residues. Per germline, CDR1 SGHRS and CDR2 YFSETQ.

The rearrangement links TRBV7-2 to TRBJ1-1; no definite D call. This CDR3 region has 14 residues. The V gene's germline CDR1 is SGHTA and CDR2 FQGNSA. V was trimmed by 1 base and J by 5 bases, leaving 11 bases between them. The CDR3 loop reads CASSLVPGSTEAFF. The CDR3 DNA reads as TGTGCCAGCAGCTTAGTCCCAGGCAGTACTGAAGCTTTCTTT.

A remark on this clone: The sample contains more than one DNA sequence encoding this CDR3. This chain links TRBV28 with TRBJ2-7; 7 nucleotides match TRBD1. Losses at the gene ends were 6 bases for V and 1 base for J; bases not matched to a gene: 3. Germline lookup yields CDR1 MDHEN and CDR2 SYDVKM. This CDR3 has 13 amino acids. CDR3 coding DNA: TGTGCCAGCAGCCGGGACAGTTCCTACGAGCAGTACTTC. It specifies CASSRDSSYEQYF.

V gene TRBV5-4 combines with J gene TRBJ2-1, with TRBD2 matching over 14 bases. Germline lookup yields CDR1 SGHNT and CDR2 YYREEE (reference sequence). Trimming cost V 2 bases and J 10 bases; bases outside gene matches: 5. CDR3 size: 15 residues. Here the CDR3 reads CASSFGTSGGFEQFF. CDR3 DNA sequence: TGTGCCAGCAGCTTCGGGACTAGCGGGGGTTTCGAGCAGTTCTTC.

The chain joins TRBV19 to TRBJ1-2; TRBD1 matches 7 bases. CDR1 is LNHDA and CDR2 is SQIVND in the germline V gene (reference sequence). There are 15 residues in the CDR3. Unmatched junction bases numbered 14, after V lost 5 bases and J lost 8 bases. The CDR3 is CASSPSGTALGGYTF. The CDR3 DNA sequence: TGTGCCAGTAGTCCCTCCGGGACAGCTCTGGGGGGCTACACCTTC.